The 6 T cell receptor beta chains below come from one sample, sequenced in a study of blood T cells in healthy people across ages. Combining a sample-barcoded 5' primer with a J-beta primer mix, a second PCR ran for roughly 7 to 12 cycles. From the 5' RACE reads, TCRdb called clonotypes with MiXCR, one entry per CDR3 protein. The table shows hundreds of thousands of distinct CDR3 sequences, with 40% to 65% occurring only once. Sequenced input: blood. Receptors originate from a woman older than 75 in good health.

This clonotype was detected a few times. CDR3 protein: CASSVRAGSTEAFF. CDR3 DNA sequence: TGTGCCAGCAGTGTGCGGGCAGGGAGCACTGAAGCTTTCTTT. The chain links TRBV12-3 or TRBV12-4 to TRBJ1-1; TRBD1 might be the D (5 bases). Trimming took 5 bases from V and 4 from J, leaving 14 bases between them. The CDR3 is made up of 14 amino acids.

About this clonotype: A much more abundant neighbour one base away suggests this may be a read error. The chain joins TRBV6-5 to TRBJ2-1, with D unresolved. Trimming left V 6 bases short and J 9 bases short, with 15 bases between. Germline V gene lookup returns CDR1 MNHEY and CDR2 SVGAGI. The CDR3 is made up of 13 amino acids. The CDR3 DNA reads as TGTGCCAGCAGCTCGTGGGTCCACAGTGAGCAGTTCTTC. Translating gives CASSSWVHSEQFF.

This clonotype was seen at least ten times. V is TRBV10-3 and J is TRBJ2-1; the D gene is possibly TRBD2 (6 bases). Trimming cost V 6 bases and J 3 bases, with 12 bases left between them. Germline V gene lookup returns CDR1 ENHRY and CDR2 SYGVKD. The CDR3 consists of 14 residues. CDR3 region: CAIRPRDVYNEQFF. Here the CDR3 DNA reads TGTGCCATCAGACCGCGGGACGTCTACAATGAGCAGTTCTTC.

A remark on this clonotype: One junction end does not reproduce the germline sequence, and a read error may be involved. The genes are TRBV7-9 and TRBJ1-2, with TRBD1 identical over 8 bases. There are 17 residues in the CDR3. Germline loops: CDR1 SEHNR, CDR2 FQNEAQ (reference sequence). CDR3 sequence (DNA): TGTACCAGCAGCTTATACGGACAGGGTCTAGCTAAAGATGGCTACACCTTC. Translated: CTSSLYGQGLAKDGYTF.

The rearrangement uses TRBV5-1 and TRBJ2-7, with 10 nucleotides matching TRBD2. Unmatched junction bases numbered 9, after V lost 2 bases and J lost 4 bases. The CDR3 loop spans 16 amino acids. Germline lookup yields CDR1 SGHRS and CDR2 YFSETQ. This chain's CDR3 is CASSFQGRAGGYEQYF. DNA for the CDR3: TGCGCCAGCAGCTTTCAGGGACGAGCGGGAGGGTACGAGCAGTACTTC.

The chain is built from TRBV29-1 and TRBJ2-1; tentative D call: TRBD2 (5 bases). Germline values: CDR1 SQVTM, CDR2 ANQGSEA. This CDR3 is 16 amino acids long. V was pared by 3 bases and J by 0 bases, with 15 bases between. The CDR3: CSVEDLPGSSYNEQFF. As DNA, the CDR3 is TGCAGCGTTGAGGATCTTCCTGGGAGCTCCTACAATGAGCAGTTCTTC.